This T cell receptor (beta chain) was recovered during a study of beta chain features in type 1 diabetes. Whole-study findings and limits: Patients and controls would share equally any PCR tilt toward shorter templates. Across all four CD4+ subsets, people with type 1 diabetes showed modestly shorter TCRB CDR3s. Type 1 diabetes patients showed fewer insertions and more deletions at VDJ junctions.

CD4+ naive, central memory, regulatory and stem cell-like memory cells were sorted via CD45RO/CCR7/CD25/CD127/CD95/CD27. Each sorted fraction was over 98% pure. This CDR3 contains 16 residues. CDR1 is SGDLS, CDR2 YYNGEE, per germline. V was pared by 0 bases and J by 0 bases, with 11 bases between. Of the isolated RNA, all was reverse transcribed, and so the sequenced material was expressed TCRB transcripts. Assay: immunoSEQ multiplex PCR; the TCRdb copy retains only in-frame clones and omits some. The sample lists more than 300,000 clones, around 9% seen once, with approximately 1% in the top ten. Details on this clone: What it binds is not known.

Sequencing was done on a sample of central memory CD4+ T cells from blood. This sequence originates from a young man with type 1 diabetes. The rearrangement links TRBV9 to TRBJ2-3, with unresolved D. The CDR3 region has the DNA TGTGCCAGCAGCGTAGAAGCCGGCCACAGCACAGATACGCAGTATTTT. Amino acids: CASSVEAGHSTDTQYF. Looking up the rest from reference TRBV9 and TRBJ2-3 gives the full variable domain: DSGVTQTPKHLITATGQRVTLRCSPRSGDLSVYWYQQSLDQGLQFLIQYYNGEERAKGNILERFSAQQFPDLHSELNLSSLELGDSALYFCASSVEAGHSTDTQYFGPGTRLTVL.